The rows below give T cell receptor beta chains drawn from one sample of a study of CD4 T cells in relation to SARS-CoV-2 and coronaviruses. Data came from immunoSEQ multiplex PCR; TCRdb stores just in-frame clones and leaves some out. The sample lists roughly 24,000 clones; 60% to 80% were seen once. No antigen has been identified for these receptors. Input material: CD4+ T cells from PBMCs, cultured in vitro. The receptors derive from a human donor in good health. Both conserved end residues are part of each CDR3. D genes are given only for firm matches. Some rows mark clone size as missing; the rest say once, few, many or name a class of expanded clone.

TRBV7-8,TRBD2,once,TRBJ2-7,CASSLVAAGGYEQYF,TGTGCCAGCAGCTTAGTGGCAGCGGGAGGCTACGAGCAGTACTTC
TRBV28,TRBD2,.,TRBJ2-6,CASSWELAGDSGANVLTF,TGTGCCAGCAGTTGGGAACTAGCGGGGGACTCTGGGGCCAACGTCCTGACTTTC
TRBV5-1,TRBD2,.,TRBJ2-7,CASSLAPTSDYEQYF,TGCGCCAGCAGCTTGGCGCCGACTAGCGACTACGAGCAGTACTTC
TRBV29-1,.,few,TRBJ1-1,CSVDAGPTEAFF,TGCAGCGTTGACGCGGGTCCCACTGAAGCTTTCTTT
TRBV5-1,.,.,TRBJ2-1,CASSLDVGGGNEQFF,TGCGCCAGCAGCTTGGATGTGGGGGGCGGAAATGAGCAGTTCTTC
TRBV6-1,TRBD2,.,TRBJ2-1,CASSEGTSGGGANEQFF,TGTGCCAGCAGTGAAGGGACTAGCGGAGGAGGGGCCAATGAGCAGTTCTTC
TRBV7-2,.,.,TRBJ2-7,CASSPSPGREQYF,TGTGCCAGCAGCCCCTCCCCGGGAAGGGAGCAGTACTTC
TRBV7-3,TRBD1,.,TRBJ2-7,CASSQTGGSDYEQYF,TGTGCCAGCAGCCAGACAGGGGGATCCGACTACGAGCAGTACTTC
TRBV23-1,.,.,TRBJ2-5,CASSPPAGQGGGETQYF,TGCGCCAGCAGTCCTCCGGCCGGGCAGGGAGGAGGAGAGACCCAGTACTTC
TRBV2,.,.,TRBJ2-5,CASRQGSQETQYF,TGTGCCAGCAGACAGGGCTCTCAAGAGACCCAGTACTTC
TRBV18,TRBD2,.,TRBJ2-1,CASSPRGGGGDSYNEQFF,TGTGCCAGCTCACCTCGTGGAGGCGGGGGTGATTCCTACAATGAGCAGTTCTTC
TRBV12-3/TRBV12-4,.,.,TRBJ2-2,CASSPGPVGELFF,TGTGCCAGCAGCCCCGGACCGGTCGGGGAGCTGTTTTTT
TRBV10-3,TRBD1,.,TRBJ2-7,CAIGTGGSYEQYF,TGTGCCATCGGGACAGGGGGCTCGTACGAGCAGTACTTC
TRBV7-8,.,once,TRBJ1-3,CASSFGGSGNTIYF,TGTGCCAGCAGCTTTGGGGGCTCTGGAAACACCATATATTTT
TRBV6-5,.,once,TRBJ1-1,CASTLAAPGAEAFF,TGTGCCAGCACTCTTGCGGCCCCGGGCGCTGAAGCTTTCTTT
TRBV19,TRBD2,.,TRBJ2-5,CASSIKRDLYQETQYF,TGTGCCAGTAGTATCAAGCGGGACCTGTACCAAGAGACCCAGTACTTC
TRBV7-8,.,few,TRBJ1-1,CASSWDTVTEAFF,TGTGCCAGCAGCTGGGACACCGTCACTGAAGCTTTCTTT
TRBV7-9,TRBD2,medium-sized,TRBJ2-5,CASSPGTRETQYF,TGTGCCAGCAGCCCCGGGACTAGGGAGACCCAGTACTTC